The clone carrying this T cell receptor beta chain was observed many times. Its matching antigen is unknown. This beta chain represents an off-target read in a library built for alpha chains; its size is of limited meaning. This CDR3 is 14 amino acids long. The V end lost 3 bases, the J end lost 5 bases, and 11 bases lay between the germline ends. This specimen belongs to a study of spatial heterogeneity in lung cancer. Looking at the study overall: Across the raw uncorrected reads, a unique TCR and UMI combination was observed, on average, more than ten times.

Noted time point: sample taken at primary tumor resection. The cohort: approximately 66 early-stage, untreated non-small cell lung cancer patients. The authors sequenced whole RNA from tumor, nontumor lung or frozen PBMC without sorting. Findings and caveats of the study: The number of expanded tumor alpha and beta chains correlated with mutation number.

TCRdb reprocessed the 5' RACE reads with MiXCR, giving one entry per CDR3 protein. This table has about 9,800 distinct CDR3 sequences, 5.5% to 7% appearing once. The sequence was obtained from a male donor with early-stage non-small cell lung cancer. Sample: lung tumor tissue, taken at surgery. This chain links TRBV12-3 or TRBV12-4 with TRBJ1-5; TRBD1 might be the D (6 bases). CDR3 bases: TGTGCCAGCAGTTTCGGGGGGGCCGATCAGCCCCAGCATTTT. Translating gives CASSFGGADQPQHF.